These 2 T cell receptor beta chains came from one sample sequenced in a study of shared clonotypes between healthy human individuals. Some clones are missing from TCRdb's copy, which holds only in-frame ones; the method was immunoSEQ multiplex PCR. The top ten clones hold 0.13% of a sample with about 2 million clones, around 95% of them seen once. The sequencing input was naive CD4+ T cells sorted from blood. Stated subset: CD45RA+ positively selected. These receptors all come from a man between 18 and 29 years old in good health.

Remarks on this clone: The sample holds other DNA sequences that translate to the same CDR3. The chain uses TRBV5-1 and TRBJ2-3, with 12 bases identical to TRBD2. Losses at the gene ends were 1 base for V and 3 bases for J; bases not matched to a gene: 3. Germline CDR1 SGHRS, CDR2 YFSETQ. The CDR3 length is 16 residues. The CDR3 nucleotides read TGCGCCAGCAGCTTGAGACTAGCGGGAGCAACAGATACGCAGTATTTT. Its protein is CASSLRLAGATDTQYF. Full variable domain (outside the CDR3, taken from reference TRBV5-1 and TRBJ2-3): KAGVTQTPRYLIKTRGQQVTLSCSPISGHRSVSWYQQTPGQGLQFLFEYFSETQRNKGNFPGRFSGRQFSNSRSEMNVSTLELGDSALYLCASSLRLAGATDTQYFGPGTRLTVL.

J is TRBJ1-1 and V is TRBV18; D not resolved. The length of the CDR3 is 15 residues. Germline V gene lookup returns CDR1 KGHSH and CDR2 LQKENI. Deletions cut 2 bases from V and 1 base from J, with 11 bases between. This chain's CDR3 is CASSPTVSGNTEAFF. The CDR3 region has the DNA TGTGCCAGCTCACCAACGGTTTCTGGGAACACTGAAGCTTTCTTT.